This T cell receptor beta chain appears in the sequencing data of a study of Ad26.COV2.S vaccination and SARS-CoV-2 variants. The study's findings and limits: Spike-specific responses of CD8+ and CD4+ T cells were reported to display substantial breadth after vaccination. Comparability of non-spike TCR breadth was observed across vaccine and placebo recipients. Spike-specific TCR breadth in vaccine recipients exceeded that seen in placebo recipients.

On this clone itself: Its antigen remains unidentified.

Germline CDR1 is MNHNY and CDR2 is SVGAGI (reference sequence). There are 14 residues in the CDR3. V lost 6 bases and J 10 bases, leaving 18 bases between the germline ends. Sequencing used immunoSEQ multiplex PCR; TCRdb keeps in-frame clones, though not all of them. Of approximately 97,000 clones listed, roughly 80% were seen once; the top ten hold around a sixth. This chain joins TRBV6-6 and TRBJ1-4; the D gene is possibly TRBD1 (6 bases). This clonotype was obtained from a human donor who had recovered from COVID-19. Here the sequenced sample was peripheral blood, taken after recovery from COVID-19. The CDR3 nucleotides read TGTGCCAGCAGGTCACAGGGTTCAAAAGGAAAACTGTTTTTT. Translated, it gives CASRSQGSKGKLFF.